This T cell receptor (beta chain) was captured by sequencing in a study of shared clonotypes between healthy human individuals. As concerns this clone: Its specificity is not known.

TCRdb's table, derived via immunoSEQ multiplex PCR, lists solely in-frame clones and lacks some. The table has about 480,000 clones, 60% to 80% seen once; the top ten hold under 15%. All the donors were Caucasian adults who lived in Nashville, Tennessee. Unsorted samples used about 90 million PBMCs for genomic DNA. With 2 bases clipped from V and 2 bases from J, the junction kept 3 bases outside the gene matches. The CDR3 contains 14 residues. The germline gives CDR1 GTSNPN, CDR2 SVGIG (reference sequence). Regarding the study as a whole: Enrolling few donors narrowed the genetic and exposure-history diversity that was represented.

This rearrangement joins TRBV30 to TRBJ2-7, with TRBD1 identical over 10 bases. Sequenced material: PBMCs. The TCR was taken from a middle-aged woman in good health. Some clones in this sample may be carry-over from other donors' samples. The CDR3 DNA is TGTGCCTGGAGTTCCGGGACAGGGGCCTACGAGCAGTACTTC. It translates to CAWSSGTGAYEQYF.